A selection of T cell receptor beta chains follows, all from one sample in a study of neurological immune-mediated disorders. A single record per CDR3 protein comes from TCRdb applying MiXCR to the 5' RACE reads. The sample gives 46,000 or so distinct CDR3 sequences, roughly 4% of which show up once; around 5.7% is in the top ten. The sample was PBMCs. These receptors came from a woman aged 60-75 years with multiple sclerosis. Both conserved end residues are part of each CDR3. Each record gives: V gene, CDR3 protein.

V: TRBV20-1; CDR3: CSARAENYGYTF
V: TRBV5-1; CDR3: CASRLGLQNTGELFF
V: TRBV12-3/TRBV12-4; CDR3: CASSTGVWEKLFF
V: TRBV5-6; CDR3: CASSFGYTDTQYF
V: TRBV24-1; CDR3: CATSGGTGPQETQYF
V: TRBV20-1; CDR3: CSAISGSRVTDTQYF
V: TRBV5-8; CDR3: CASSLVGQGIYEQYF
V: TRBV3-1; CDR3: CASSPEGGIQNIQYF
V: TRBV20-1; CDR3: CSARQPRQPQHF
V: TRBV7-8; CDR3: CASSTAGGRTGELFF
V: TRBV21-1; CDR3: CASSKGGGTNTGELFF
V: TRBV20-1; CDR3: CSAPLSGGRSWQPQHF
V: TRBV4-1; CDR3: CASSLFPGLLSGANVLTF
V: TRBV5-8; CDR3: CASSWPGYSGKTIYF
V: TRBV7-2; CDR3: CASSLGFGQPQHF
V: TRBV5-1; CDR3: CASSSGNVGEKLFF
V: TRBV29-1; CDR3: CSVGPPYEQYF
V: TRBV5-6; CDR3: CASSFGVSGDYNEQFF
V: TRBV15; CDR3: CATSRDAREAFF
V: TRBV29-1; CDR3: CSVEDGFRGTGPNEQFF
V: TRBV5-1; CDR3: CASSLAGGALETQYF
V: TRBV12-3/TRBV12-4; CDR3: CASSLDRATGELFF
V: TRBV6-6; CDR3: CASSPTARGGNQPQHF
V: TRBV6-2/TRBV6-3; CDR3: CASSRPGTEAFF
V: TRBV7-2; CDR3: CASSTLGRAQETQYF
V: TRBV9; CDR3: CASSATVRSGANVLTF
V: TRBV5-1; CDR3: CASSLGQGREETQYF
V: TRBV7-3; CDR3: CASSLVGGPGQAPYGYTF
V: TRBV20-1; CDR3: CSAPAVPFYNEQFF
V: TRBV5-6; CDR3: CASSPTGTGFGFF
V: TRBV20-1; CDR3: CSARGTGYLEPQHF
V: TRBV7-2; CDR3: CASSLMGYNEQFF
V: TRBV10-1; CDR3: CASSERESTDTQYF
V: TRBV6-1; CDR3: CASSEVDTQYF
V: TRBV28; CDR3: CASSSGTGSDQPQNF
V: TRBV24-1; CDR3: CATSDHWPSGGSYNEQFF
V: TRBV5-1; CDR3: CASSSLTSTDTQYF
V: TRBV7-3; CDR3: CASSLLGESPLHF
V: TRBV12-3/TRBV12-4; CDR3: CASSLYAGESGREQFF
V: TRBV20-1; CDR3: CSASSDRWDGYTF
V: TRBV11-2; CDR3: CASGPGLAGPPGTDTQYF
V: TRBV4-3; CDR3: CASNRRGMNTEAFF
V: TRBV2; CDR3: CASSEMGGRSNQPQHF
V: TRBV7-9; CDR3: CASSLRGQNTGELFF
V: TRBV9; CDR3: CASSPWFGELFF
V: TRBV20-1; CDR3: CSAGSSSYNEQFF
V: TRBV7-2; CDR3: CASSKTSGGAEGTQYF
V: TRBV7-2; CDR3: CASSSPGTGVLYF
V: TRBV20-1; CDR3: CSARDAGQGDEKLFF
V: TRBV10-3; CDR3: CAISDSWGLDYGYTF